Each of the 20 T cell receptor beta chains below was sequenced from the same sample in a study. Cells sorted as Tregs were CD4+, CD25+ and CD127-/low. TRBV12-4/TRBJ1-2 clonotypes were amplified with adaptor-ligated barcode primers. MiXCR, applied by TCRdb to the multiplex PCR reads, yields one record per CDR3 protein. This sample has about 2,200 distinct CDR3 sequences; approximately 1% occur once, and the top ten carry around 15%. Sequenced: tumor-infiltrating Tregs sorted from the breast tumor. These receptors were obtained from a female donor with breast cancer.

Sample share makes this clonotype medium-sized (0.01 to 0.1%). The rearrangement links TRBV12-3 or TRBV12-4 to TRBJ1-2; no clear D. V shed 4 bases and J shed 0 bases, with 12 bases lying between them. This CDR3 has 15 amino acids. The CDR3 nucleotides are TGTGCCAGCAGTTCTCGAGGGTATTCTAACTATGGCTACACCTTC. It translates to CASSSRGYSNYGYTF.

Sample share makes this clonotype medium-sized (0.01 to 0.1%). This chain uses TRBV12-3 or TRBV12-4 with TRBJ1-2, with D possibly TRBD1 on 5 matching bases. The V and J ends lost 7 bases and 7 bases respectively, with 13 bases between them. The CDR3 loop spans 12 amino acids. The CDR3 DNA follows: TGTGCCAGCAAGAGGGGTCATAGTGGCTACACCTTC. It translates to CASKRGHSGYTF.

This clonotype was recorded many times. The chain joins TRBV12-3 or TRBV12-4 to TRBJ1-2, with D possibly matching TRBD1 (6 bases). The ends were cut back, 6 bases at V and 4 bases at J, with 15 bases in the middle. This CDR3 has 14 amino acids. CDR3 protein: CASRSYRASYGYTF. CDR3 nucleotides: TGTGCCAGCAGGTCCTACAGGGCGTCCTATGGCTACACCTTC.

This clonotype is medium-sized (0.01 to 0.1%) by share. The chain couples TRBV12-3 or TRBV12-4 to TRBJ1-2; D possibly corresponds to TRBD1 (5 bases). This CDR3 region has 13 residues. Trimming left V 6 bases short and J 3 bases short, with 11 bases between. This CDR3 is CASRGLRDYGYTF. CDR3 bases: TGTGCCAGCAGAGGACTCAGGGACTATGGCTACACCTTC.

Relative to its sample, this clonotype is medium-sized. The chain has TRBV12-3 or TRBV12-4 and TRBJ1-2; D ambiguous. Trimming stripped 8 bases from V and 2 bases from J, with 12 bases between. The CDR3 has 13 amino acids. The CDR3 DNA is TGTGCCAGCCGGACTTCGAGGAACTATGGCTACACCTTC. Residues: CASRTSRNYGYTF.

Sample share makes this clonotype medium-sized (0.01 to 0.1%). The chain uses TRBV12-3 or TRBV12-4 and TRBJ1-2; D gene unclear. The CDR3 contains 13 residues. Between the trimmed V and J ends, which lost 3 bases and 3 bases, there was a span of 8 bases. CDR3 bases: TGTGCCAGCAGTTTGTTGCAGGACTATGGCTACACCTTC. This gives the protein CASSLLQDYGYTF.

By sample share, this clonotype is medium-sized. This chain connects TRBV12-3 or TRBV12-4 to TRBJ1-2; D gene unclear. V lost 3 bases, J lost 3 bases, and 8 bases lay in between. The CDR3 is 13 amino acids. The CDR3 DNA follows: TGTGCCAGCAGTTTTGTAGCGGACTATGGCTACACCTTC. Amino acids: CASSFVADYGYTF.

This clonotype is medium-sized in the sample. CDR3 sequence reads: CASSLGLTNYGYTF. CDR3 sequence (DNA): TGTGCCAGCAGTTTAGGGTTAACTAACTATGGCTACACCTTC. J is TRBJ1-2 and V is TRBV12-3 or TRBV12-4; the D is unclear. CDR3 length: 14 amino acids. The germline V and J ends were trimmed by 1 base and 0 bases, with 6 bases remaining between them.

By share of the sample, this clonotype is large. The chain is built from TRBV12-3 or TRBV12-4 and TRBJ1-2; no firm D call. The CDR3 is 13 residues long. V was shortened by 1 base and J by 1 base, with 4 bases between the two germline ends. The CDR3 nucleotides are TGTGCCAGCAGTTTAGGTTTTAACTATGGCTACACCTTC. This gives the protein CASSLGFNYGYTF.

By share of the sample, this clonotype is medium-sized (0.01 to 0.1%). The chain uses TRBV12-3 or TRBV12-4 and TRBJ1-2; 8 nucleotides line up with TRBD1. This CDR3 has 16 residues. V shed 5 bases, J shed 2 bases, and the junction held 10 bases outside the gene matches. CDR3 in amino acids: CASSPSGTGRNYGYTF. The CDR3 nucleotides are TGTGCCAGCAGTCCTAGCGGGACAGGAAGGAACTATGGCTACACCTTC.

This clonotype rates as medium-sized. CDR3 sequence reads: CASDSRTNYGYTF. CDR3 in DNA: TGTGCCAGCGACTCGCGGACTAACTATGGCTACACCTTC. J is TRBJ1-2 and V is TRBV12-3 or TRBV12-4; no definite D call. This CDR3 has 13 residues. With 8 bases removed from V and 0 bases from J, the gap between germline ends came to 10 bases.

By share, this clonotype ranks as medium-sized. The chain couples TRBV12-3 or TRBV12-4 to TRBJ1-2; D gene unclear. The CDR3 totals 12 residues. V lost 7 bases to trimming and J lost 2 bases, with 8 bases between them. This CDR3 is CASKYLNYGYTF. In DNA form, the CDR3 reads TGTGCCAGCAAGTATTTGAACTATGGCTACACCTTC.

In its sample, this clonotype is medium-sized (0.01 to 0.1%). The J gene is TRBJ1-2, the V gene TRBV12-3 or TRBV12-4, with D possibly matching TRBD1 (6 bases). Deletions cut 4 bases from V and 10 bases from J, with 13 bases between. This CDR3 is 12 amino acids long. The CDR3 loop is CASSSGQFIYTF. CDR3 DNA: TGTGCCAGCAGTTCTGGACAGTTTATCTACACCTTC.

This clonotype was recorded many times. The chain carries TRBV12-3 or TRBV12-4 and TRBJ1-2, with D hard to call. The V gene lost 6 bases and the J gene lost 3 bases, with 14 bases spanning the gap. The CDR3 contains 14 residues. The CDR3 region is CASSQSDGYYGYTF. The CDR3, as DNA: TGTGCCAGCAGCCAATCCGACGGTTACTATGGCTACACCTTC.

The sample holds one count of this clonotype. This chain joins TRBV12-3 or TRBV12-4 and TRBJ1-2; D unresolved. There are 15 residues in the CDR3. With 5 bases removed from V and 0 bases from J, the gap between germline ends came to 13 bases. The CDR3 DNA reads TGTGCCAGCAGTCCCGATACGAGGGCTAACTATGGCTACACCTTC. It translates to CASSPDTRANYGYTF.

This clonotype is classed as medium-sized. The chain employs TRBV12-3 or TRBV12-4 and TRBJ1-2; D gene unclear. There are 12 residues in the CDR3. Trimming removed 5 bases from V and 4 bases from J, with 8 bases in between. CDR3 region: CASSLRTYGYTF. CDR3 sequence (DNA): TGTGCCAGCAGTCTTCGGACCTATGGCTACACCTTC.

In this sample, this clonotype turned up many times. This chain links TRBV12-3 or TRBV12-4 with TRBJ1-2, with D possibly TRBD1 on 5 matching bases. The CDR3 spans 13 residues. Between the trimmed V and J ends, which lost 8 bases and 1 base, there was a span of 11 bases. This CDR3 reads CASGTLINYGYTF. CDR3 nucleotides: TGTGCCAGCGGGACTCTAATTAACTATGGCTACACCTTC.

This clonotype is medium-sized (0.01 to 0.1%). The chain recombines TRBV12-3 or TRBV12-4 with TRBJ1-2; D is uncertain. Trimming took 5 bases from V and 2 from J, leaving 6 bases between them. There are 12 residues in the CDR3. CDR3 in amino acids: CASSELNYGYTF. Written as DNA, the CDR3 is TGTGCCAGCAGTGAACTCAACTATGGCTACACCTTC.

This clonotype is medium-sized within its sample. This sequence joins TRBV12-3 or TRBV12-4 and TRBJ1-2, with 9 bases matching TRBD1. J gave up 6 bases and V 5 bases, and 4 bases lay outside the gene matches. CDR3 size: 13 residues. In nucleotides, the CDR3 is TGTGCCAGCAGTCGAGGGACAGGGAATGGCTACACCTTC. Amino acid sequence: CASSRGTGNGYTF.

This clonotype is categorized as medium-sized. This chain uses TRBV12-3 or TRBV12-4 with TRBJ1-2, with D tentatively TRBD1 (6 bases). The CDR3 loop spans 14 amino acids. V was pared by 6 bases and J by 7 bases, with 18 bases between. As DNA, the CDR3 is TGTGCCAGCAGCCTAGAGCAGACAGGCTCTGGCTACACCTTC. This encodes CASSLEQTGSGYTF.